The rows below give T cell receptor beta chains drawn from one sample of a study of T cell responses to AZD1222 COVID-19 vaccine. Using immunoSEQ multiplex PCR, the repertoire was profiled, and TCRdb retains in-frame clones only, with some absent. This sample yields 190,000 or so clones, of which 85% to 95% are seen a single time; about 1% belongs to the top ten. The starting material was peripheral blood, obtained 28 days after the second AZD1222 dose. These receptors came from an adult who received the AZD1222 COVID-19 vaccine. Both conserved end residues are part of each CDR3. D genes are given only for firm matches. The size of a clone is reported for some rows only, either as once, few or many, or as a class for expanded clones.

TRBV5-1	.	14	.	TRBJ1-1	TGCGCCAGCAGCGAAAGGACAGTTAACACTGAAGCTTTCTTT	CASSERTVNTEAFF
TRBV13	TRBD1	14	.	TRBJ2-7	TGTGCCAGCAGCACCCGGGACAGGGCCTACGAGCAGTACTTC	CASSTRDRAYEQYF
TRBV9	.	13	.	TRBJ2-2	TGTGCCAGCAGCCGGACGGCAACCGGGGAGCTGTTTTTT	CASSRTATGELFF
TRBV11-2	.	13	.	TRBJ2-3	TGTGCCAGCAGCTTCGCCCAAGGAGATACGCAGTATTTT	CASSFAQGDTQYF
TRBV7-3	TRBD1	13	.	TRBJ1-6	TGTGCCAGCAGCACTGGACAGGCTTCACCCCTCCACTTT	CASSTGQASPLHF
TRBV7-9	.	14	.	TRBJ1-4	TGTGCCAGCAGCCCACAGGGAATCGATGAAAAACTGTTTTTT	CASSPQGIDEKLFF
TRBV29-1	TRBD1	12	.	TRBJ1-1	TGCAGCGTCGGGACAGGGAGTACTGAAGCTTTCTTT	CSVGTGSTEAFF
TRBV3-1/TRBV3-2	TRBD1	15	.	TRBJ1-2	TGTGCCAGCAGCCAGGGACAGGGGGCTATAGCAGGCTACACCTTC	CASSQGQGAIAGYTF
TRBV9	.	14	.	TRBJ2-1	TGTGCCAGCAGCGCTCAACTAGAGATCGGTGAGCAGTTCTTC	CASSAQLEIGEQFF
TRBV2	.	13	.	TRBJ1-2	TGTGCCAGCAGTGACAGTGGTGTTTATGGCTACACCTTC	CASSDSGVYGYTF
TRBV6-5	.	14	.	TRBJ1-4	TGTGCCAGCAGCCTACAGGGTTCCACCGAAAAACTGTTTTTT	CASSLQGSTEKLFF
TRBV2	TRBD1	16	.	TRBJ1-5	TGTGCCAGCAGTGAAGCCGGGACAGGGGACAATCAGCCCCAGCATTTT	CASSEAGTGDNQPQHF
TRBV5-1	.	14	.	TRBJ1-1	TGCGCCAGCAGCCACACCGCTTACAATTCTGAAGCTTTCTTT	CASSHTAYNSEAFF
TRBV7-2	TRBD1	15	.	TRBJ2-1	TGTGCCAGCAGCTTAATGACAGGGGGTTACAATGAGCAGTTCTTC	CASSLMTGGYNEQFF
TRBV6-5	.	13	.	TRBJ2-5	TGTGCCAGCAGATGGGGCAGCCAAGAGACCCAGTACTTC	CASRWGSQETQYF
TRBV29-1	TRBD1	14	once	TRBJ2-5	TGCAGCGCCGTGCTGACAGGGGGCCCGGAGACCCAGTACTTC	CSAVLTGGPETQYF
TRBV7-6	.	19	.	TRBJ1-2	TGTGCCAGCAGCCAAGATTCAGGGGAGGGCTTCCCCGCTAACTATGGCTACACCTTC	CASSQDSGEGFPANYGYTF
TRBV5-6	.	15	.	TRBJ1-6	TGTGCCAGCAGCGCAGCACAGGGCGGGAACTCACCCCTCCACTTT	CASSAAQGGNSPLHF
TRBV28	.	16	.	TRBJ2-7	TGTGCCAGCAGTACGGGGGGCTCCAGCAGCTCCTACGAGCAGTACTTC	CASSTGGSSSSYEQYF
TRBV28	TRBD1	15	.	TRBJ1-2	TGTGCCAGCACCTACTCAGGGACAGGGTGGTATGGCTACACCTTC	CASTYSGTGWYGYTF
TRBV9	.	14	.	TRBJ2-3	TGTGCCAGCAGCGTAGCGTTCTTAACAGATACGCAGTATTTT	CASSVAFLTDTQYF
TRBV19	.	14	.	TRBJ1-5	TGTGCCAGTAGTAAAAGCCCATTCAATCAGCCCCAGCATTTT	CASSKSPFNQPQHF
TRBV4-1	TRBD1	15	.	TRBJ1-2	TGCGCCAGCAGCCAAGAATGGACAGGCTACTATGGCTACACCTTC	CASSQEWTGYYGYTF
TRBV6-2/TRBV6-3	.	13	.	TRBJ1-2	TGTGCCAGCAGTTACAGTGGCAGGGACGGCTACACCTTC	CASSYSGRDGYTF
TRBV2	.	13	.	TRBJ1-1	TGTGCCAGCAGGGACCTGCGGAACACTGAAGCTTTCTTT	CASRDLRNTEAFF
TRBV5-4	TRBD2	16	once	TRBJ2-1	TGTGCCCGCCGCCCGGGGGGCGGGGGGGCCTACAATGAGCAGTTCTTC	CARRPGGGGAYNEQFF
TRBV4-3	TRBD2	18	.	TRBJ2-5	TGCGCCAGCAGCCCTCTCCTGGGGGGTAGCGGGGGACGAGAGACCCAGTACTTC	CASSPLLGGSGGRETQYF
TRBV4-1	.	16	once	TRBJ2-5	TGCGCCAGCAGCCAGGGACTGGGGGGTGTCCAAGAGACCCAGTACTTC	CASSQGLGGVQETQYF
TRBV11-2	.	12	.	TRBJ1-2	TGTGCCAGCAGCTTAGGAAGAGATGGCTACACCTTC	CASSLGRDGYTF
TRBV3-1/TRBV3-2	.	11	.	TRBJ2-7	TGTGCCAGCAGCCAGGTCTACGAGCAGTACTTC	CASSQVYEQYF
TRBV9	.	17	.	TRBJ1-2	TGTGCCAGCAGCGCCCGAATCCGACAGGAGAATAACTATGGCTACACCTTC	CASSARIRQENNYGYTF
TRBV4-1	TRBD2	17	.	TRBJ2-3	TGCGCCAGCAGCCCTAACCCGGGACTAGGGGTTGTGGATACGCAGTATTTT	CASSPNPGLGVVDTQYF
TRBV7-3	TRBD1	18	.	TRBJ1-3	TGTGCCAGCAGCAGCGCCGGGACAGGGGTTTACTCTGGAAACACCATATATTTT	CASSSAGTGVYSGNTIYF
TRBV5-1	TRBD1	15	.	TRBJ1-5	TGCGCCAGCAGCCGGGTGACAGGGGTTGACCAGCCCCAGCATTTT	CASSRVTGVDQPQHF
TRBV14	.	13	.	TRBJ1-2	TGTGCCAGCTCGGGGGACATTAACTATGGCTACACCTTC	CASSGDINYGYTF
TRBV2	TRBD1	11	once	TRBJ1-4	TGTGCCAGCGGGACAGATGGAAAACTGTTTTTT	CASGTDGKLFF
TRBV4-2	.	13	.	TRBJ1-1	TGTGCCAGCAGCCGGGACATAGGGACTGAAGCTTTCTTT	CASSRDIGTEAFF
TRBV6-1	.	17	few	TRBJ2-6	TGTGCCAGCAGTGCCCCCGGGGCGTACTCTGGGGCCAACGTCCTGACTTTC	CASSAPGAYSGANVLTF
TRBV20-1	.	11	.	TRBJ1-5	TGCAGTGCCGGCAGGGATCAGCCCCAGCATTTT	CSAGRDQPQHF
TRBV6-5	.	13	.	TRBJ1-1	TGTGCCAGCAGTCAACCCGGGGGGCGGGAAGCTTTCTTT	CASSQPGGREAFF
TRBV5-1	.	14	.	TRBJ2-5	TGCGCCAGCAGCTTCGGAAGGAAAGGGGAGACCCAGTACTTC	CASSFGRKGETQYF
TRBV6-2/TRBV6-3	.	16	.	TRBJ1-1	TGTGCCAGCAGTTACCGAGGCGCCGGGGGTGTCCCTGAAGCTTTCTTT	CASSYRGAGGVPEAFF
TRBV6-5	TRBD1	14	.	TRBJ1-1	TGTGCCAGCAGTTACGGGACAGTGAACACTGAAGCTTTCTTT	CASSYGTVNTEAFF
TRBV19	.	17	.	TRBJ1-6	TGTGCCAGTAGTATAGGGACACGGAGCTCCTATAATTCACCCCTCCACTTT	CASSIGTRSSYNSPLHF
TRBV7-3	TRBD1	14	.	TRBJ1-6	TGTGCCAGCAGCTTTGGGGACAGGGGATCACCCCTCCACTTT	CASSFGDRGSPLHF
TRBV5-1	TRBD1	16	few	TRBJ1-2	TGCGCCAGCAGCTTATCGACAGGGGTCCTACCTTATGGCTACACCTTC	CASSLSTGVLPYGYTF
TRBV13	.	16	.	TRBJ1-2	TGTGCCAGCAGCTTAGATGGGTCAGGGATTAACTATGGCTACACCTTC	CASSLDGSGINYGYTF
TRBV7-6	.	13	.	TRBJ1-6	TGTGCCAGCAGCCCCGGCCGAAATTCACCCCTCCACTTT	CASSPGRNSPLHF